The 20 T cell receptor beta chains reported below all come from one sample, sequenced in a study of blood T cell repertoires in COVID-19. Repertoires were generated with immunoSEQ multiplex PCR, while TCRdb's copy carries only in-frame clones and drops some. The sample lists more than 75,000 clones; roughly four fifths were seen once. Sequencing was done on a sample of peripheral blood. Receptors were obtained from a human donor in a cohort sampled during active COVID-19.

This sequence joins TRBV9 and TRBJ1-6, with TRBD1 matching 9 bases. V trimming: 4 bases; J trimming: 7 bases; junction bases outside the gene matches: 3. Germline CDR1 SGDLS, CDR2 YYNGEE. CDR3 length equals 14 residues. Here the CDR3 reads CASSPGQGNSPLHF. The CDR3 DNA reads TGTGCCAGCAGCCCAGGACAGGGGAATTCACCCCTCCACTTT.

This clone was detected once. The genes are TRBV27 and TRBJ2-2; the match to TRBD2 covers 7 bases. V lost 3 bases and J lost 4; bases outside the gene matches: 5. Per germline, CDR1 MNHEY and CDR2 SMNVEV (reference sequence). The CDR3 extends over 15 amino acids. DNA of the CDR3: TGTGCCAGCAGTTTTAGGGAGGGCCCCACCGGGGAGCTGTTTTTT. It yields the protein CASSFREGPTGELFF.

The gene calls are TRBV6-2 or TRBV6-3 and TRBJ2-3, with TRBD1 matching over 10 bases. The ends lost 5 bases at V and 6 bases at J; junction bases unmatched: 8. The CDR3 is made up of 15 amino acids. Germline CDR1 is MNHEY and CDR2 is SVGEGT. The CDR3 DNA reads as TGTGCCAGCAGTAATACGGGACAGGGGTTCGATACGCAGTATTTT. The encoded protein is CASSNTGQGFDTQYF.

The J gene is TRBJ2-5, the V gene TRBV12-1; TRBD2, as called in the table, went unchecked against the DNA. TRBV12-1 constitutes a pseudogene. The CDR3 loop spans 15 amino acids. Here the CDR3 DNA reads TGTGCCAGCAGCTTTAGCGGGGGGGCCCAAGAGACCCAGTACTTC. Encoded protein: CASSFSGGAQETQYF.

This sequence joins TRBV21-1 and TRBJ1-4; the table's D call, TRBD1, has no DNA check behind it. TRBV21-1 is reported as a pseudogene. The CDR3 has 16 amino acids. Here the CDR3 reads CASSTHSGGAGEKLFF. For the CDR3, the DNA is TGTGCCAGCAGCACGCATTCAGGGGGCGCAGGGGAAAAACTGTTTTTT.

The CDR3 spells CAISESGGGYGYTF. DNA of the CDR3: TGTGCCATCAGTGAGTCAGGGGGCGGCTATGGCTACACCTTC. V is TRBV10-3 and J is TRBJ1-2; 7 bases match TRBD1. V dropped 0 bases and J dropped 4; count of bases not matched to a gene: 2. The germline CDR1 and CDR2 sequences are ENHRY and SYGVKD. The CDR3 is made up of 14 amino acids.

In this sample, this clone turned up a few times. This chain uses TRBV6-4 with TRBJ2-2; 11 positions match TRBD2. The germline V gene has CDR1 MRHNA and CDR2 SNTAGT. This CDR3 has 16 amino acids. V shed 6 bases, J shed 7 bases, and the junction held 10 bases outside the gene matches. As DNA, the CDR3 is TGTGCCAGCAGCCCCATAGCGGGGGGGCCCGGCGGGGAGCTGTTTTTT. Translation gives CASSPIAGGPGGELFF.

The chain joins TRBV5-1 to TRBJ2-1; 10 nucleotides align to TRBD2. Trimming removed 1 base from V and 4 bases from J; junction bases left unmatched: 5. CDR3 length: 16 residues. The germline V gene has CDR1 SGHRS and CDR2 YFSETQ. The CDR3 DNA is TGCGCCAGCAGCTTGACTAGCGGGGTGCAATACAATGAGCAGTTCTTC. Its translation: CASSLTSGVQYNEQFF.

The chain is built from TRBV2 and TRBJ1-4; a weak D match, TRBD1 (5 bases). Germline V gives CDR1 SNHLY, CDR2 FYNNEI. Trimming took off 7 bases at V and 0 bases at J, with 12 bases between the two ends. The length of the CDR3 is 15 residues. The CDR3 DNA sequence: TGTGCCAGCACTATCAGACAGTCAACTAATGAAAAACTGTTTTTT. Its protein is CASTIRQSTNEKLFF.

V usage is TRBV2 and J usage is TRBJ2-3; D is undetermined. The CDR3 runs to 13 residues. Germline loops: CDR1 SNHLY, CDR2 FYNNEI. Trimming stripped 8 bases from V and 0 bases from J, with 9 bases between. The CDR3 spells CASAGGSTDTQYF. CDR3 nucleotide sequence: TGTGCCAGCGCCGGCGGTAGCACAGATACGCAGTATTTT.

This CDR3 reads CASSWDRAGANVLTF. Written as DNA, the CDR3 is TGTGCCAGCAGCTGGGACAGGGCTGGGGCCAACGTCCTGACTTTC. The V call is TRBV6-5, the J call TRBJ2-6; TRBD1 aligns across 9 bases. CDR1 is MNHEY, CDR2 SVGAGI, per germline. This CDR3 is 15 amino acids long. V lost 6 bases, J lost 2 bases, and 2 bases stayed unmatched.

This clone showed up just a few times. The chain combines TRBV28 with TRBJ2-3, with 8 bases that match TRBD2. J was trimmed by 5 bases and V by 4 bases; bases with no gene match: 14. Germline V gene sequence: CDR1 MDHEN, CDR2 SYDVKM. The CDR3 is 17 residues long. The CDR3 loop reads CASSSRGGSKRRDTQYF. The CDR3, as DNA: TGTGCCAGCAGTTCCCGGGGGGGGAGCAAGAGGAGAGATACGCAGTATTTT.

This chain links TRBV10-3 with TRBJ1-2; TRBD1 aligns across 8 bases. Per the germline V gene, CDR1 is ENHRY and CDR2 is SYGVKD. The CDR3 runs to 13 residues. V gave up 4 bases and J gave up 4 bases; unmatched junction bases: 2. The CDR3 is CAISGDRSYGYTF. The CDR3 bases are TGTGCCATCAGTGGGGACAGGAGCTATGGCTACACCTTC.

The table lists this clone with a count of one. The V call is TRBV9, the J call TRBJ2-3, with D uncertain. The CDR3 loop spans 15 amino acids. V lost 4 bases and J lost 1, with 13 bases in between. The germline V gene encodes CDR1 SGDLS and CDR2 YYNGEE. The CDR3 nucleotides read TGTGCCAGCAGCATCGATGCATCGGGCACAGATACGCAGTATTTT. It codes for CASSIDASGTDTQYF.

This clone was seen once. V gene TRBV28 combines with J gene TRBJ1-2; TRBD1 matches at 9 bases. In germline, CDR1 is MDHEN, CDR2 SYDVKM. Trimming cost V 6 bases and J 4 bases; bases outside gene matches: 9. This CDR3 comprises 15 residues. The CDR3 region is CASRSMTGGVYGYTF. CDR3 nucleotide sequence: TGTGCCAGCAGGTCAATGACAGGGGGAGTCTATGGCTACACCTTC.

V is TRBV6-5 and J is TRBJ1-2, with D unresolved. The CDR3 consists of 11 residues. Trimming took 4 bases from V and 7 from J, leaving 7 bases between them. Per the germline V gene, CDR1 is MNHEY and CDR2 is SVGAGI. Here the CDR3 DNA reads TGTGCCAGCAGTTCCCGGGGTGGCTACACCTTC. Amino acids: CASSSRGGYTF.

The chain carries TRBV2 and TRBJ1-5; 7 bases agree with TRBD1. Germline V gene data show CDR1 as SNHLY and CDR2 as FYNNEI. This CDR3 contains 16 residues. With 6 bases clipped from V and 1 base from J, the junction kept 9 bases outside the gene matches. The CDR3 reads CASSYGTVGSNQPQHF. The CDR3 coding sequence is TGTGCCAGCAGCTACGGGACAGTCGGAAGCAATCAGCCCCAGCATTTT.

This clone has a handful of counts. The CDR3 DNA sequence: TGTGCCACCAGGACAGGGCGTTTTACTGAAGCTTTCTTT. This translates into CATRTGRFTEAFF. This sequence joins TRBV6-5 and TRBJ1-1, with 8 positions matching TRBD1. Trimming removed 10 bases from V and 5 bases from J; junction bases left unmatched: 9. The CDR3 loop spans 13 amino acids. Germline V gene data show CDR1 as MNHEY and CDR2 as SVGAGI.

The chain has TRBV12-5 and TRBJ2-1; 11 positions match TRBD2. The V and J ends lost 0 bases and 4 bases, in that order; junction bases with no gene match: 8. Germline-derived CDR1 and CDR2 are LGHNT and FRNRAP. The CDR3 has 18 amino acids. Here the CDR3 DNA reads TGTGCTAGTGGTTTGGTACTGAGTAGCGGGGGGGCTTACAATGAGCAGTTCTTC. It encodes CASGLVLSSGGAYNEQFF.

The chain has TRBV2 and TRBJ1-6; tentatively, D is TRBD1 (6 bases). In germline, CDR1 is SNHLY, CDR2 FYNNEI. Trimming left V 4 bases short and J 10 bases short, with 11 bases between. This CDR3 contains 13 residues. Here the CDR3 DNA reads TGTGCCAGCAGTGTCGCAGGGGTGTCACCCCTCCACTTT. Protein sequence: CASSVAGVSPLHF.